This passage covers 11 T cell receptor beta chains from one sample sequenced in a study of Graves' ophthalmopathy and Graves' hyperthyroidism. Amplification from RNA transcripts yielded the TCR beta CDR3 regions. HTBI primers served in a first-round RT-PCR, which a second-round multiplex PCR followed. TCRdb recomputed calls from the multiplex PCR reads with MiXCR, one row per CDR3 protein. The sample holds approximately 1.2 million distinct CDR3 sequences, roughly 35% seen once. Input material: peripheral blood or thyroid tissue (not recorded which). The source of these receptors is an adult man with Graves' hyperthyroidism.

In the case of this clonotype: A junction boundary mismatches the germline segment, possibly from a read error. This rearrangement joins TRBV15 to TRBJ2-7; no clear D gene. Germline V gene data show CDR1 as LNHNV and CDR2 as YYDKDF (reference sequence). The CDR3 totals 16 residues. The DNA of the CDR3 is TGTGCCACCAGCAGGGTTACCTTATCTTCCACCTACGAGCGGTACTTC. Protein sequence: CATSRVTLSSTYERYF.

Many counts were recorded for this clonotype. V usage is TRBV12-3 or TRBV12-4 and J usage is TRBJ2-5; D may be TRBD2 (6 bases). This CDR3 has 14 amino acids. V was clipped by 5 bases and J by 2 bases, with 12 bases between them. The CDR3 loop reads CASSRLSGQETQYF. The CDR3 DNA follows: TGTGCCAGCAGTCGACTAAGCGGGCAAGAGACCCAGTACTTC.

The V and J genes are TRBV7-9 and TRBJ2-5, with D perhaps TRBD2 (6 bases). The length of the CDR3 is 16 residues. Germline V gene lookup returns CDR1 SEHNR and CDR2 FQNEAQ (reference sequence). V lost 5 bases and J 5 bases, leaving 21 bases between the germline ends. CDR3 sequence: CASSPTRGRSMETQYF. CDR3 bases: TGTGCCAGCAGCCCAACCCGGGGGAGGTCAATGGAGACCCAGTACTTC. Based on the CDR3 plus reference TRBV7-9 and TRBJ2-5, the full variable domain is DTGVSQNPRHKITKRGQNVTFRCDPISEHNRLYWYRQTLGQGPEFLTYFQNEAQLEKSRLLSDRFSAERPKGSFSTLEIQRTEQGDSAMYLCASSPTRGRSMETQYFGPGTRLLVL.

This chain links TRBV10-3 with TRBJ2-5; D is undetermined. V was cut by 7 bases and J by 2 bases, with 11 bases left in between. The CDR3 is 13 residues long. Germline V CDR1 and CDR2: ENHRY, SYGVKD. Written as DNA, the CDR3 is TGTGCCATCAAGCTCGGCGGACAAGAGACCCAGTACTTC. Translating it yields CAIKLGGQETQYF.

This clonotype has a count of ten or more. The J gene is TRBJ2-7, the V gene TRBV11-2; unclear D gene. V lost 4 bases and J 0 bases, leaving 4 bases between the germline ends. Germline values: CDR1 SGHAT, CDR2 FQNNGV. CDR3 size: 12 residues. The CDR3 DNA reads as TGTGCCAGCAGCTCTATCTCCTACGAGCAGTACTTC. It codes for CASSSISYEQYF.

This clonotype was observed many times. The chain combines TRBV20-1 with TRBJ1-6; 9 nucleotides match TRBD1. Germline V gene sequence: CDR1 DFQATT, CDR2 SNEGSKA (reference sequence). J lost 7 bases, V lost 3 bases, and 7 bases had no gene match. The CDR3 totals 15 residues. The CDR3 here is CSASPLQGANSPLHF. The CDR3 DNA follows: TGCAGTGCTAGCCCTCTACAGGGGGCGAATTCACCCCTCCACTTT.

The CDR3 DNA reads as TGTGCTAGTGCTCCTCCAGGGAATGAGGAGACCCAGTACTTC. This gives the protein CASAPPGNEETQYF. V usage is TRBV12-5 and J usage is TRBJ2-5; TRBD1 might be the D (5 bases). Looked up from germline, CDR1 is LGHNT and CDR2 is FRNRAP. The ends were cut back, 7 bases at V and 5 bases at J, with 17 bases in the middle. The CDR3 spans 14 residues.

The J gene is TRBJ1-2, the V gene TRBV6-1; D unresolved. CDR3 length equals 15 residues. The V end lost 9 bases, the J end lost 5 bases, and 22 bases lay between the germline ends. Per germline, CDR1 MNHNS and CDR2 SASEGT. Here the CDR3 reads CASIRFGDRLYGYTF. DNA of the CDR3: TGTGCCAGTATCCGCTTCGGTGATAGACTTTATGGCTACACCTTC.

The table lists this clonotype with many counts. The CDR3, as DNA: TGCAGCGCCGAGACCTGGAGGATTTACGAGCAGTACTTC. It yields the protein CSAETWRIYEQYF. The chain combines TRBV20-1 with TRBJ2-7; D is perhaps TRBD2 (5 bases). Germline CDR1 DFQATT, CDR2 SNEGSKA (reference sequence). CDR3 length: 13 amino acids.

V usage is TRBV9 and J usage is TRBJ2-5, with TRBD2 matching over 10 bases. The CDR3 covers 17 residues. V trimming: 5 bases; J trimming: 5 bases; junction bases outside the gene matches: 15. Germline loops: CDR1 SGDLS, CDR2 YYNGEE. CDR3 region: CASSRRSGGADGETQYF. CDR3 nucleotide sequence: TGTGCCAGCAGTCGACGGAGCGGGGGGGCCGATGGGGAGACCCAGTACTTC.

This clonotype was seen only a few times. The chain uses TRBV10-3 and TRBJ1-2, with 11 bases matching TRBD1. The CDR3 runs to 15 residues. The germline CDR1 and CDR2 sequences are ENHRY and SYGVKD. CDR3 in amino acids: CVILRVGTGGSGYTF. DNA of the CDR3: TGTGTCATTCTGCGGGTTGGGACAGGGGGGTCTGGCTACACCTTC.